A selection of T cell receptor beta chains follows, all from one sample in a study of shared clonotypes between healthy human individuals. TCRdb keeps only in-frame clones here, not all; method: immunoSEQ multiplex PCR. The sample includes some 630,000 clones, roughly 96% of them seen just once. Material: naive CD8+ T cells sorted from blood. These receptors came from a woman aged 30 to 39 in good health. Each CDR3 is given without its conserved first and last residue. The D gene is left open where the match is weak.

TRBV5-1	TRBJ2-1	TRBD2	ASSLIGGQTLPGLAGEQF
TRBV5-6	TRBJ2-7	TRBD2	ASSWAGTSGAYEQY
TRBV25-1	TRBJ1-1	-	ASSDSPGHPIRTEAF
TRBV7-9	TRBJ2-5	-	ASSLATVQETQY
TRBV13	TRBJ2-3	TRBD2	ASSSRTSEHTDTQY
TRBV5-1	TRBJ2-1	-	ASSLTTYVYNEQF
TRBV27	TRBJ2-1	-	ASSLLQGGYEQF
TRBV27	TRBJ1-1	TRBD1	ASSHMTGAFTEAF
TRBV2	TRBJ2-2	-	ASKYEGTTGELF
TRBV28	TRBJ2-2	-	ASSTRMVTGELF
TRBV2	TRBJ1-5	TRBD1	ASSERQGAGQPQH
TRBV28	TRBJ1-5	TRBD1	ASSSRGLGNQPQH
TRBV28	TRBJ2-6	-	ASSADSLGIPGANVLT
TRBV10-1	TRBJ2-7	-	AGGRARTLRPYEQY
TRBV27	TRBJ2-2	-	ASSSERLNTGELF
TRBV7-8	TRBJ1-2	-	ASSLAGDTYYGYT
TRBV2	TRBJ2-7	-	ASSDRDRSYEQY
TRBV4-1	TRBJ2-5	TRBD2	ASSRSGGRSGTQY
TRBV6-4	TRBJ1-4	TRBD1	ADRGLEVEKLF
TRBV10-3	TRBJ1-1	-	ATKDGVHTEAF
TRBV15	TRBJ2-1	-	ATSRDLSGAVNEQF
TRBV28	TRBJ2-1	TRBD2	ASSLIPSGSSYNEQF
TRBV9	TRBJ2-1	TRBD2	ASSVGTSGDEQF
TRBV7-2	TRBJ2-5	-	ASSLGGGEQY
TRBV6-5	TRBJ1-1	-	ASSYSLMNTEAF
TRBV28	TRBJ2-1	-	ASSLVQAAMAEQF
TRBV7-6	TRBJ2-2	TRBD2	ASSLRPGLAGGPTGELF
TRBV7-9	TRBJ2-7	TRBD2	ASSPGLAAYEQY
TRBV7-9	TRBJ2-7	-	ASSLQGYEQY
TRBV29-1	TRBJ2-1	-	SVESTNEQF
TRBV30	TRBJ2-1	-	AWSSGRPSYNEQF
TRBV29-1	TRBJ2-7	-	SVAAESSYEQY
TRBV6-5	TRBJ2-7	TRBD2	ASSDSGRAYEQY
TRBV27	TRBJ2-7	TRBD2	ASSFSSGYEQY
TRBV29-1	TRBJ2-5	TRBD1	SVGQGETQY
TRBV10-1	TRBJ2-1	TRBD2	ASSAIGRGDEQF
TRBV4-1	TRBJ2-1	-	ASSQVSGPYNEQF
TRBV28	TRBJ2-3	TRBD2	ASSLFRGLVRAESFTDTQY
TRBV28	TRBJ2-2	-	ASSPGYTGELF
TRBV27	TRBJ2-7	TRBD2	ASSGTSGAYEQY